This is a list of T cell receptor beta chains from one sample in a study of T cell changes during pregnancy in multiple sclerosis. The assay was immunoSEQ multiplex PCR, and TCRdb's table has in-frame clones only and misses some. Altogether 25,000 to 30,000 clones are present, approximately 90% being singletons, with the ten largest covering 0.71%. Sequencing used CD4+ T cells from peripheral blood mononuclear cells, obtained in the first trimester of pregnancy. All receptors come from a female donor with multiple sclerosis, enrolled in a pregnancy study. The CDR3 runs from the conserved cysteine through the conserved F or W.

j_call v_call cdr3_aa
TRBJ2-7 TRBV2 CASSEKDRDYEQYF
TRBJ2-1 TRBV29-1 CSGVLAGGEQFF
TRBJ1-1 TRBV7-3 CASSHNRDTEAFF
TRBJ2-5 TRBV4-3 CASSQGYRRQETQYF
TRBJ1-1 TRBV2 CASRDIRRQNEAFF
TRBJ1-1 TRBV29-1 CSVEDPGEAFF
TRBJ1-3 TRBV5-5 CASSTGGPLHNSGNTIYF
TRBJ2-1 TRBV5-1 CASSWGTGDNEQFF
TRBJ2-7 TRBV28 CASSFGGQGGYEQYF
TRBJ2-7 TRBV5-1 CASSFASPGTGPYEQYF
TRBJ1-2 TRBV15 CATSTLQGAHTF
TRBJ2-5 TRBV27 CASSKGGSVTQYF
TRBJ1-4 TRBV5-1 CASSLKGLLNEKLFF
TRBJ1-2 TRBV27 CASSFGGFYGYTF
TRBJ2-1 TRBV10-3 CAISEFGTGQTYNEQFF
TRBJ2-3 TRBV25-1 CASSDPGRGKDTQYF
TRBJ1-5 TRBV18 CASSPPSQAGYQPQHF
TRBJ2-7 TRBV25-1 CASSGGGAFSYEQYF
TRBJ2-7 TRBV6-5 CASSRLQATEQYF
TRBJ1-1 TRBV7-9 CAITGGGGNTEAFF
TRBJ2-3 TRBV5-5 CASSPTGTGGGDTQYF
TRBJ2-7 TRBV5-1 CASSLGQRTYEQYF
TRBJ1-6 TRBV2 CASSERGRDNSPLHF
TRBJ2-7 TRBV10-1 CASSDPIRHPFSEQYF
TRBJ2-5 TRBV5-1 CASSLGGGGQETQYF
TRBJ1-1 TRBV4-1 CASSQSGDRVNTEAFF
TRBJ1-1 TRBV2 CASSEAGTGLTEAFF
TRBJ2-1 TRBV7-8 CASSAGTGGYNEQFF
TRBJ2-7 TRBV5-1 CASSLASGGVYEQYF
TRBJ2-1 TRBV5-6 CASSPLGTGDEQFF
TRBJ2-3 TRBV27 CASSFWGLRGDTQYF
TRBJ1-2 TRBV9 CASSKGGSLYGYTF
TRBJ1-2 TRBV2 CASSSQGGEGYTF